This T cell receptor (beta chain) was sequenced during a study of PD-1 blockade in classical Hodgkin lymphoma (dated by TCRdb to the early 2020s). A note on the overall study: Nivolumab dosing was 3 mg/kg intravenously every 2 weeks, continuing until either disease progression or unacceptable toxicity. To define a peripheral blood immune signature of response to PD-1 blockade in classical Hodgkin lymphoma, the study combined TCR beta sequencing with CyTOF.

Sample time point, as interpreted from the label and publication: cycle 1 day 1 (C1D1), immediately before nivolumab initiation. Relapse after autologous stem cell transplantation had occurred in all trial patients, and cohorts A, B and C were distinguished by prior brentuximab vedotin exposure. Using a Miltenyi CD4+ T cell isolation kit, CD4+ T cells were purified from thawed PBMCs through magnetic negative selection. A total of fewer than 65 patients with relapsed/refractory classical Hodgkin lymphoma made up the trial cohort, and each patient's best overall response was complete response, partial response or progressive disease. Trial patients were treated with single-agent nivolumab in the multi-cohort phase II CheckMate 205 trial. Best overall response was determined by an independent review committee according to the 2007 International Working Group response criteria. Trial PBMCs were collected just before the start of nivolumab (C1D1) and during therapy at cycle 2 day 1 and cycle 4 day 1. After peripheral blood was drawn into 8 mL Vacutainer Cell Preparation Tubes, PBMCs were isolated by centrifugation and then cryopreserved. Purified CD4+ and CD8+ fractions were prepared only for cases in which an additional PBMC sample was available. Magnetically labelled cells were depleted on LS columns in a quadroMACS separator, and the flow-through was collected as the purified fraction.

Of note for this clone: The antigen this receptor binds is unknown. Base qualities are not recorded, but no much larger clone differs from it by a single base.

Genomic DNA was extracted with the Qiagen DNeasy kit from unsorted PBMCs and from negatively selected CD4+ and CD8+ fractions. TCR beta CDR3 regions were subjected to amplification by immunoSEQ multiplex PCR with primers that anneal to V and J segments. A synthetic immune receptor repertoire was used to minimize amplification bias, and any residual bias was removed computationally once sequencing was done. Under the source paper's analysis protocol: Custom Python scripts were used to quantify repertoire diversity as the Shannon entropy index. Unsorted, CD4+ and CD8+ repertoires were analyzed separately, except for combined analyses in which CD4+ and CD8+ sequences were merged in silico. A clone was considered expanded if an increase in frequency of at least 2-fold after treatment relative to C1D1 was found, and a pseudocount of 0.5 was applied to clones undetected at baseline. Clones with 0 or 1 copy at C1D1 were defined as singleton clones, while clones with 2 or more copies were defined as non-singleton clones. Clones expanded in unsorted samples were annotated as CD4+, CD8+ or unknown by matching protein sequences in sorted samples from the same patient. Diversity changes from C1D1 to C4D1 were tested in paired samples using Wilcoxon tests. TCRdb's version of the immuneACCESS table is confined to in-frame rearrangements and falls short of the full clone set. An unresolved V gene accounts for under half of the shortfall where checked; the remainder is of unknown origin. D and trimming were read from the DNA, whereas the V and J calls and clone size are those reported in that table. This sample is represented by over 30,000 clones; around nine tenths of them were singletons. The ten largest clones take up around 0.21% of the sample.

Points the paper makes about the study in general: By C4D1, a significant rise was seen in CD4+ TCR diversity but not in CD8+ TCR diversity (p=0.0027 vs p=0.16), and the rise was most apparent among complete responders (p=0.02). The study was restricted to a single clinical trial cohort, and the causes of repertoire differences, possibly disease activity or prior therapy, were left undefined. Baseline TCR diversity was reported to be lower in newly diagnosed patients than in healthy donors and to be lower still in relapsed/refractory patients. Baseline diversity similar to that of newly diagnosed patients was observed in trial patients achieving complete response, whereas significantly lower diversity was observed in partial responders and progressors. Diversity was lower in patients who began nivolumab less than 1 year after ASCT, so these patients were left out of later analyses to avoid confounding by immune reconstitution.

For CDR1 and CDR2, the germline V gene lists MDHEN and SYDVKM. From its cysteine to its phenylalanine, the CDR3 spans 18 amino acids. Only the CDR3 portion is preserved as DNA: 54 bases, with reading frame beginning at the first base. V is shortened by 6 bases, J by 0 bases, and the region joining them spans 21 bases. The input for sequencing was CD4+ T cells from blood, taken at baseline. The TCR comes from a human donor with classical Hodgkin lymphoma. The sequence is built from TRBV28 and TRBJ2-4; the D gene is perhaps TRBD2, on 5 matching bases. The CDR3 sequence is CASSPLLHRELAKNIQYF. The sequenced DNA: TGTGCCAGCAGCCCCCTTTTGCACCGGGAATTAGCCAAAAACATTCAGTACTTC.